This T cell receptor (beta chain) is drawn from a study of T cell repertoires in cytomegalovirus infection (dated by TCRdb to between 2019 and 2020). Broadly, across the study: Donor HLA type was relevant to the analysis, because carriage of CMV infection together with the matching HLA type was indicated by public TCR beta signatures.

V trim: 6 bases; J trim: 2 bases; unmatched bases: 14. The germline V gene supplies CDR1 ENHRY and CDR2 SYGVKD. Counted from cysteine to phenylalanine, this CDR3 has 18 amino acids. The kept DNA is CDR3 alone, 54 bases in frame from the first base. Study-level results and caveats: The ex vivo response was dominated by HLA-C-restricted CMV-specific TCR beta clonotypes, which also provided the single most frequent clonotype in two of eight donors. In both this cohort and an independent roughly 350-donor cohort, the cumulative frequency of public TCR beta family members distinguished carriers of CMV infection plus the relevant HLA type.

This clonotype was seen only a few times. Its antigen remains unidentified. It has no much larger one-base neighbor in the sample; base qualities were not kept. Reads for this sample came from an Illumina HiSeq 1500. TCRdb itself trimmed the public reads at Q25 with fastp, ran MiXCR and retained productive beta chains. Here each entry gathers all rows of one CDR3 protein and keeps the most common genes and DNA. Here the sample has about 600,000 distinct CDR3 sequences; roughly 26% occur a single time. Jointly, the top ten make up less than 9.5% of the sample. The sequence derives from a human donor in good health (CMV status not recorded). Some clones in this sample may be carry-over from other donors' samples. This receptor chain uses TRBV10-3 and TRBJ2-2; TRBD1 aligns with 8 central bases. The sequencing sample was made of CD8+ T cells from PBMCs. In nucleotides, the sequence is TGTGCCATCAGGGGACAGGAGAACCTTAATATAAACACCGGGGAGCTGTTTTTT. Its protein product is CAIRGQENLNINTGELFF.